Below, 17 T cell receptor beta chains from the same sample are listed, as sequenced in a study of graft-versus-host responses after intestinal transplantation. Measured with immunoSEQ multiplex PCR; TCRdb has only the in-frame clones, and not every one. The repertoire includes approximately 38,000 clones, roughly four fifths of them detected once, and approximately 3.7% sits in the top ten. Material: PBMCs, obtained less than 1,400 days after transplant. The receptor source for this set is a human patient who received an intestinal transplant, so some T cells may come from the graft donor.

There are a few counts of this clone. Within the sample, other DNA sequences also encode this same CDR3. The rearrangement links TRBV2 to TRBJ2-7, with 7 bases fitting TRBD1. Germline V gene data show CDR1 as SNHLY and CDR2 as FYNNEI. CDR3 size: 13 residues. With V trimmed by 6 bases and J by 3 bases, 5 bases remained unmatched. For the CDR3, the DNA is TGTGCCAGCAGACAGGGGTTCGACTACGAGCAGTACTTC. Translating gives CASRQGFDYEQYF.

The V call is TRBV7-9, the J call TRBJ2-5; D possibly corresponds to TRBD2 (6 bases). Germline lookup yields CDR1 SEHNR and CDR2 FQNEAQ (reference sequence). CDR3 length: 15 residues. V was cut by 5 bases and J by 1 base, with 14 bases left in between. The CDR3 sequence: CASSPMGGPQETQYF. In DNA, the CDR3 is TGTGCCAGCAGCCCAATGGGAGGCCCCCAAGAGACCCAGTACTTC.

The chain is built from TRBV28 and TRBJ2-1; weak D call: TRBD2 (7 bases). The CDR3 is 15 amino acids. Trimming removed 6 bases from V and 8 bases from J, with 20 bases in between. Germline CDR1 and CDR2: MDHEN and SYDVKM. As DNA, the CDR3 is TGTGCCAGCAGGGGAGGGGGGCTAGCGAGCTATGAGCAGTTCTTC. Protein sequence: CASRGGGLASYEQFF.

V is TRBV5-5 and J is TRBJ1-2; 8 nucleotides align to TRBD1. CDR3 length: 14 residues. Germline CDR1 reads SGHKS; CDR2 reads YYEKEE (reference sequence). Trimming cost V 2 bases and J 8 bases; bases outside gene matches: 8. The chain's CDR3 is CASSLPGTGAGYTF. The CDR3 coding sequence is TGTGCCAGCAGCTTACCCGGGACAGGTGCGGGCTACACCTTC.

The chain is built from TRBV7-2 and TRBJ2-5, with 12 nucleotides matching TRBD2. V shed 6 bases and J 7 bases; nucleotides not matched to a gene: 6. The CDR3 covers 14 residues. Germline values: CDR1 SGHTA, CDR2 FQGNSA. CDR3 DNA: TGTGCCAGCAGACGACCGGGACTAGCGGGGACCCAGTACTTC. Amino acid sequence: CASRRPGLAGTQYF.

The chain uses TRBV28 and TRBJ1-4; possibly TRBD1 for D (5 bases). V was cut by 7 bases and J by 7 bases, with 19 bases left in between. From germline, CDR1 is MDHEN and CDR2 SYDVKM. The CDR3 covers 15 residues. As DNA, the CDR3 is TGTGCCAGCACCCAACGCGGGGGTTTGAGTGAAAAACTGTTTTTT. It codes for CASTQRGGLSEKLFF.

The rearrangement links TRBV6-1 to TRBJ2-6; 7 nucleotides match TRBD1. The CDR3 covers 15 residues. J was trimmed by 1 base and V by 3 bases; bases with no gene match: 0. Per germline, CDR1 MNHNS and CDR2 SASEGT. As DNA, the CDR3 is TGTGCCAGCAGTGACAGGGGGTCTGGGGCCAACGTCCTGACTTTC. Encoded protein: CASSDRGSGANVLTF.

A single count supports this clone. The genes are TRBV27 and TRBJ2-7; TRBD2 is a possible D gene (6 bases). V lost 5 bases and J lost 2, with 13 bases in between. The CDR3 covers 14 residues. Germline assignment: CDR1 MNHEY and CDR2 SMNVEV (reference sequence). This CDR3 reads CASSAQGLPYEQYF. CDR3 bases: TGTGCCAGCAGTGCCCAGGGACTCCCCTACGAGCAGTACTTC.

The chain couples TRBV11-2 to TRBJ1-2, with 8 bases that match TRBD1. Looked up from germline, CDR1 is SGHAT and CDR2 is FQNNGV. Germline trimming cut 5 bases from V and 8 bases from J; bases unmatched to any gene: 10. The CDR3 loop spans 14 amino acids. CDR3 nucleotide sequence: TGTGCCAGCAGCCCGAGACAGGGGTTAGAAGGCTACACCTTC. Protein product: CASSPRQGLEGYTF.

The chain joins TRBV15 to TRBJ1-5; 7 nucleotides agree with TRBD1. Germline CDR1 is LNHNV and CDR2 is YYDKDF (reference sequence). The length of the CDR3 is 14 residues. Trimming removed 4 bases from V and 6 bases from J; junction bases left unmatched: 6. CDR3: CATSTTTGPQPQHF. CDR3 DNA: TGTGCCACCAGCACCACGACAGGGCCTCAGCCCCAGCATTTT. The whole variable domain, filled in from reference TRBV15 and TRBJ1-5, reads DAMVIQNPRYQVTQFGKPVTLSCSQTLNHNVMYWYQQKSSQAPKLLFHYYDKDFNNEADTPDNFQSRRPNTSFCFLDIRSPGLGDTAMYLCATSTTTGPQPQHFGDGTRLSIL.

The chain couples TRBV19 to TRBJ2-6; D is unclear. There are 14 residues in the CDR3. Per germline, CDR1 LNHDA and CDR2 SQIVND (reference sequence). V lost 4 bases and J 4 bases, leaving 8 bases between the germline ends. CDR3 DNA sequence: TGTGCCAGTAGTAGAGGCTACGGGGCCAACGTCCTGACTTTC. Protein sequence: CASSRGYGANVLTF.

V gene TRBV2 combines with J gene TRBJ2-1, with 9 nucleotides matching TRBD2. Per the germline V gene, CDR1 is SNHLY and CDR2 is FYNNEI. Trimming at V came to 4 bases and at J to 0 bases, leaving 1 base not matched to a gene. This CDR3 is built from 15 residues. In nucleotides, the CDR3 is TGTGCCAGCAGTGTTAGCGGGAGCTCCTACAATGAGCAGTTCTTC. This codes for CASSVSGSSYNEQFF.

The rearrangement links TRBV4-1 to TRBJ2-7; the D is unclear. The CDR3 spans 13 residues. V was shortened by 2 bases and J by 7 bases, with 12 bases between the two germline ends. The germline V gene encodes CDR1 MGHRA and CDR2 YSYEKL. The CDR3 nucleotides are TGCGCCAGCAGCCAACCGGAGCATGGGGAGCAGTACTTC. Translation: CASSQPEHGEQYF.

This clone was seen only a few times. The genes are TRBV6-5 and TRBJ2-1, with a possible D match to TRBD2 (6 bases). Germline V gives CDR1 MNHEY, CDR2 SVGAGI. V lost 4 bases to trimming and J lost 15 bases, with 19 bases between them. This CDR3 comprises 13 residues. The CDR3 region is CASSFGVGGKRFF. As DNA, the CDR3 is TGTGCCAGCAGTTTCGGGGTCGGAGGGAAAAGGTTCTTC.

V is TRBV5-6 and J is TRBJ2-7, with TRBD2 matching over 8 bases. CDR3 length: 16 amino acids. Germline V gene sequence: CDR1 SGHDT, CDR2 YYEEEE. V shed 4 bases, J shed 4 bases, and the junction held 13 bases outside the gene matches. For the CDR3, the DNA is TGTGCCAGCAGCGATGGGTGGGGACTAGGAGGGTACGAGCAGTACTTC. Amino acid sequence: CASSDGWGLGGYEQYF.

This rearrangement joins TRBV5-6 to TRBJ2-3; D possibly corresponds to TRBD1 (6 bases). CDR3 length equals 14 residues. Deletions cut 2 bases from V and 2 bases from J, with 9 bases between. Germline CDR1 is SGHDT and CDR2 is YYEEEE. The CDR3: CASSFGQFTDTQYF. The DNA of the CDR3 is TGTGCCAGCAGCTTCGGACAGTTCACAGATACGCAGTATTTT.

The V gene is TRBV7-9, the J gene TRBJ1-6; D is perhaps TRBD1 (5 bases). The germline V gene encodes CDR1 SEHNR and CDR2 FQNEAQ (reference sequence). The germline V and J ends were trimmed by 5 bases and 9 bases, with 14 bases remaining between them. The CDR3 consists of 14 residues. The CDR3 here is CASSPAGGASPLHF. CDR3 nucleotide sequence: TGTGCCAGCAGCCCTGCCGGGGGAGCTTCACCCCTCCACTTT.